Presented here are 8 T cell receptor beta chains from one specimen sequenced in a study of control samples from healthy donors and cancer patients. The method was immunoSEQ multiplex PCR; TCRdb's version includes in-frame clones alone and lacks a portion of them. The data show 150,000 to 180,000 clones, about 94% seen once. The specimen was blood. Every receptor here comes from a man aged 35-49 years in good health.

This chain joins TRBV27 and TRBJ2-2; the D gene could be TRBD1 or TRBD2 (5 bases each). CDR3 length: 14 amino acids. Germline V gene sequence: CDR1 MNHEY, CDR2 SMNVEV (reference sequence). The ends were cut back, 4 bases at V and 4 bases at J, with 10 bases in the middle. CDR3 residues: CASSSGPTTGELFF. The CDR3 nucleotides are TGTGCCAGCAGTTCGGGACCGACCACCGGGGAGCTGTTTTTT.

The chain carries TRBV15 and TRBJ2-5, with D perhaps TRBD2 (5 bases). The CDR3 runs 16 residues. Trimming cost V 0 bases and J 5 bases, with 16 bases left between them. Germline values: CDR1 LNHNV, CDR2 YYDKDF (reference sequence). The CDR3 coding sequence is TGTGCCACCAGCAGAGATTACCACGAAGAGCGGGAGACCCAGTACTTC. Protein: CATSRDYHEERETQYF.

The CDR3 bases are TGTGCCAGCAGGGAGGGGAGCACCGGGGAGCTGTTTTTT. It yields the protein CASREGSTGELFF. The chain recombines TRBV7-2 with TRBJ2-2, with D tentatively TRBD2 (6 bases). From germline, CDR1 is SGHTA and CDR2 FQGNSA. Trimming took off 6 bases at V and 4 bases at J, with 9 bases between the two ends. The CDR3 contains 13 residues.

V usage is TRBV6-1 and J usage is TRBJ2-3, with 7 bases aligning to TRBD2. The CDR3 sequence is 13 residues long. V shed 2 bases and J 6 bases; nucleotides not matched to a gene: 2. The germline CDR1 and CDR2 sequences are MNHNS and SASEGT. DNA for the CDR3: TGTGCCAGCAGTGAACAGCGGGGTGATACGCAGTATTTT. Translation gives CASSEQRGDTQYF.

The rearrangement uses TRBV30 and TRBJ1-4; 7 bases match TRBD1. Unmatched junction bases numbered 7, after V lost 1 base and J lost 8 bases. CDR1 is GTSNPN and CDR2 is SVGIG in the germline V gene (reference sequence). The CDR3 loop spans 14 amino acids. The DNA for the CDR3 is TGTGCCTGGAGTGGGGGACAGCTAGCCGAAAAACTGTTTTTT. Its translation: CAWSGGQLAEKLFF. The variable domain in full, with the rest retrieved from reference TRBV30 and TRBJ1-4, is SQTIHQWPATLVQPVGSPLSLECTVEGTSNPNLYWYRQAAGRGLQLLFYSVGIGQISSEVPQNLSASRPQDRQFILSSKKLLLSDSGFYLCAWSGGQLAEKLFFGSGTQLSVL.

This clone has only a few counts. V usage is TRBV19 and J usage is TRBJ1-2; D remains unclear. Germline-derived CDR1 and CDR2 are LNHDA and SQIVND (reference sequence). Trimming pared 3 bases from V and 6 bases from J, leaving 11 bases between. This CDR3 contains 13 residues. The DNA for the CDR3 is TGTGCCAGTAGTATCAGAAACGTCGATGGCTACACCTTC. Encoded protein: CASSIRNVDGYTF.

The rearrangement joins TRBV6-1 to TRBJ1-2; D remains unclear. This CDR3 has 14 residues. V lost 3 bases and J lost 4, with 12 bases in between. Germline V gene data show CDR1 as MNHNS and CDR2 as SASEGT. CDR3 loop: CASSDTVFIYGYTF. The CDR3 region has the DNA TGTGCCAGCAGTGACACGGTTTTTATCTATGGCTACACCTTC.

The chain couples TRBV19 to TRBJ1-2; D gene ambiguous. V was shortened by 3 bases and J by 5 bases, with 16 bases between the two germline ends. The germline CDR1 and CDR2 sequences are LNHDA and SQIVND (reference sequence). The CDR3 sequence is 15 residues long. In DNA form, the CDR3 reads TGTGCCAGTAGTATCGGCGGCGGTAGCCTTTATGGCTACACCTTC. Its protein product is CASSIGGGSLYGYTF.